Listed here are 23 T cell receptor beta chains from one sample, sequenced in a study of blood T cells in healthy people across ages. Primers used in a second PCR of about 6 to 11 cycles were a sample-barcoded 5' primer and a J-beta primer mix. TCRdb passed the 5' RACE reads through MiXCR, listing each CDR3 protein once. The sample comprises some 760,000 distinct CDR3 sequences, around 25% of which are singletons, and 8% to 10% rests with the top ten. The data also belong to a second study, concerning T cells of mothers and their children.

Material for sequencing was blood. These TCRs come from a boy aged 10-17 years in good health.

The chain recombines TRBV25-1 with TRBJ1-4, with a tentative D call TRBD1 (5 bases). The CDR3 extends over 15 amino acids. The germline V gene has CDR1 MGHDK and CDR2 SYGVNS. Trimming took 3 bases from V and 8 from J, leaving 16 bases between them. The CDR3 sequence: CASSEGFYGGEKLFF. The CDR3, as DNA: TGTGCCAGCAGTGAGGGGTTCTATGGGGGAGAAAAACTGTTTTTT.

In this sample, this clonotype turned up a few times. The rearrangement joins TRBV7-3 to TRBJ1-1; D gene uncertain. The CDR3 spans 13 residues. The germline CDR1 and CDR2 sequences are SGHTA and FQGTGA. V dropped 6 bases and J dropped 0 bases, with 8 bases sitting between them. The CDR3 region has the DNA TGTGCCAGCAGTTCCAACATGAACACTGAAGCTTTCTTT. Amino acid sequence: CASSSNMNTEAFF. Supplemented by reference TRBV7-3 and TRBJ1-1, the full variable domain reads GAGVSQTPSNKVTEKGKYVELRCDPISGHTALYWYRQSLGQGPEFLIYFQGTGAADDSGLPNDRFFAVRPEGSVSTLKIQRTERGDSAVYLCASSSNMNTEAFFGQGTRLTVV.

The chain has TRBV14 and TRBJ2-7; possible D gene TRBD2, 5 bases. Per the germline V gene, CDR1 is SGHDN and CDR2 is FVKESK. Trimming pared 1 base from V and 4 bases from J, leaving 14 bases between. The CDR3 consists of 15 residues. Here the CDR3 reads CASSQGFRGVYEQYF. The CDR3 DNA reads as TGTGCCAGCAGCCAAGGGTTCCGGGGTGTATACGAGCAGTACTTC.

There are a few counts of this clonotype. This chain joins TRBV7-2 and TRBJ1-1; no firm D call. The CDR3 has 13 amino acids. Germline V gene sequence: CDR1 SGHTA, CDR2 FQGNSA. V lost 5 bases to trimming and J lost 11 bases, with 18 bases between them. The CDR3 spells CASSQGSAVRAFF. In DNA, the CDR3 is TGTGCCAGCAGCCAAGGGTCGGCGGTGAGGGCTTTCTTT. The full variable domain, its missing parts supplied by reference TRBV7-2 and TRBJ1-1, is GAGVSQSPSNKVTEKGKDVELRCDPISGHTALYWYRQSLGQGLEFLIYFQGNSAPDKSGLPSDRFSAERTGGSVSTLTIQRTQQEDSAVYLCASSQGSAVRAFFGQGTRLTVV.

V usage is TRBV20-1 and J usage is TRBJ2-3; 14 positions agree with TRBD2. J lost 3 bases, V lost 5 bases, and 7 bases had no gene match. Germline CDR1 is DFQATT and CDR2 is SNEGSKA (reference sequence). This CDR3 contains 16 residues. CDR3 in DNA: TGCAGTGCTCGGGGGACTAGCGGGGGATCTACAGATACGCAGTATTTT. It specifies CSARGTSGGSTDTQYF.

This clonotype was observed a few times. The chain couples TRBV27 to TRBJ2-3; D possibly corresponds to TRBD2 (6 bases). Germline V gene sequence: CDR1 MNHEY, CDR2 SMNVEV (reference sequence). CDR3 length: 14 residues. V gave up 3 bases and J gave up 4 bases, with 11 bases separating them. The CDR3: CASSLIGEADTQYF. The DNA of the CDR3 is TGTGCCAGCAGTTTGATCGGGGAGGCAGATACGCAGTATTTT.

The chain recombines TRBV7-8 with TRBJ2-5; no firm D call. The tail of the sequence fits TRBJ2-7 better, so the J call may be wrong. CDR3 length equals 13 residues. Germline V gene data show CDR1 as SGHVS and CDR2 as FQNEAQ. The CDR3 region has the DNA TGTGCCAGCACTGGGCGGTTTTCCTACGAGCAGTACTTC. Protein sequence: CASTGRFSYEQYF.

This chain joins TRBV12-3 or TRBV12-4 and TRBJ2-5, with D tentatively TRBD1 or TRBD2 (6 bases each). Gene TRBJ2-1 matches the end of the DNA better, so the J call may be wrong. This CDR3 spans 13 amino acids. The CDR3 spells CASRTEGGGEQFF. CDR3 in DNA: TGTGCCAGCAGAACCGAAGGGGGAGGTGAGCAGTTCTTC.

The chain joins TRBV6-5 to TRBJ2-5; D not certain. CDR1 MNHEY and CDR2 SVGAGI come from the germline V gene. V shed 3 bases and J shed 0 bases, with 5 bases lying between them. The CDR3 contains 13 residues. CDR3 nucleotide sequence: TGTGCCAGCAGTTATCCCAACCAAGAGACCCAGTACTTC. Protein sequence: CASSYPNQETQYF.

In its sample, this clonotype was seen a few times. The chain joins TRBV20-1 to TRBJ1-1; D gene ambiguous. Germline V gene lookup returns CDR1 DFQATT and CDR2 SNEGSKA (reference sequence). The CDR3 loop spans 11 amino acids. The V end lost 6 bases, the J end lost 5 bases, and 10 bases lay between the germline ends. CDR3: CSASRETEAFF. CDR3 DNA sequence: TGCAGTGCCAGCCGGGAGACTGAAGCTTTCTTT.

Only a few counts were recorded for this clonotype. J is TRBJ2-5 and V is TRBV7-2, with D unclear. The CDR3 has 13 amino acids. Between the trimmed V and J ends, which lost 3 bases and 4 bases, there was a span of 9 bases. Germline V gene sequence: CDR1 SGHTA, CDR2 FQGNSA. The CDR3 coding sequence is TGTGCCAGCAGCTTTTTCCCAGTAGAGACCCAGTACTTC. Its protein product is CASSFFPVETQYF.

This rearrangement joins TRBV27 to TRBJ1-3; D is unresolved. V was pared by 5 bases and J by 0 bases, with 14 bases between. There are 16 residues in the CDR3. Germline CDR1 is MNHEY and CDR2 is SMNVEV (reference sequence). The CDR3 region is CASSPRALYSGNTIYF. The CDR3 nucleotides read TGTGCCAGCAGTCCAAGAGCCCTTTACTCTGGAAACACCATATATTTT.

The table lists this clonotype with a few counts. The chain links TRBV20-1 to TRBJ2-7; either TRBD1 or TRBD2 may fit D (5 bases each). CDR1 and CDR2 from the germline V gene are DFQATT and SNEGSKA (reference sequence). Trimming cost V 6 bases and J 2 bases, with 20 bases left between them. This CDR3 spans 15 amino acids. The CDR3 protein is CSAIRDPLRPYEQYF. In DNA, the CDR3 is TGCAGTGCGATCCGGGACCCCCTTCGCCCCTACGAGCAGTACTTC.

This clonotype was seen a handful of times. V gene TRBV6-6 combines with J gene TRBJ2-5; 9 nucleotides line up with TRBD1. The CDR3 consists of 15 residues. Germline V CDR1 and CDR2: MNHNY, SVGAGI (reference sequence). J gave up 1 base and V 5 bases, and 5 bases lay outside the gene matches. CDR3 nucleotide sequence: TGTGCCAGCAGTCGGGGACAGGGCGGCCAAGAGACCCAGTACTTC. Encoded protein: CASSRGQGGQETQYF.

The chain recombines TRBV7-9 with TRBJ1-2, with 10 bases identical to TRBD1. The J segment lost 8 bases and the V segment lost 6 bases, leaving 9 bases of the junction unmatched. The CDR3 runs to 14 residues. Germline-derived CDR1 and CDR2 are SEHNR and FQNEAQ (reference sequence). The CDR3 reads CASRTGQGWKGYTF. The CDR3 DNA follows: TGTGCCAGCAGAACGGGACAGGGGTGGAAAGGCTACACCTTC.

The CDR3 region is CSVANDCGYTF. The CDR3 coding sequence is TGCAGCGTTGCCAACGACTGTGGCTACACCTTC. The chain recombines TRBV29-1 with TRBJ1-2, with D uncertain. Trimming removed 4 bases at V and 7 bases at J, with 10 bases between. Germline CDR1 reads SQVTM; CDR2 reads ANQGSEA. The CDR3 is 11 residues long.

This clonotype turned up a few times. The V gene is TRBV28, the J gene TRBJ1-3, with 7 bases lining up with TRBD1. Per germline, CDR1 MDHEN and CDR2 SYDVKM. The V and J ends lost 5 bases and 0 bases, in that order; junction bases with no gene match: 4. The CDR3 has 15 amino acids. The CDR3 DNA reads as TGTGCCAGCAGTCCGACAGGGAGCTCTGGAAACACCATATATTTT. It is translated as CASSPTGSSGNTIYF.

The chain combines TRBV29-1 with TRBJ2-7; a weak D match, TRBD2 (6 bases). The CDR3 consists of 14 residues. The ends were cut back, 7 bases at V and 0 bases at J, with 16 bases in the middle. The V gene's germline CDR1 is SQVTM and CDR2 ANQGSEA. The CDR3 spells CSAVRDLSSYEQYF. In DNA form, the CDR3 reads TGCAGCGCTGTCCGGGACTTAAGCTCCTACGAGCAGTACTTC.

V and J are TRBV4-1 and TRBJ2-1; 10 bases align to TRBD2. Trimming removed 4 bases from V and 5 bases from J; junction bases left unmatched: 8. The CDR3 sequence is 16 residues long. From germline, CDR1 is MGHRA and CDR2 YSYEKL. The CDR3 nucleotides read TGCGCCAGCAGCCCGGTAAGGACTAGCGGAGACAATGAGCAGTTCTTC. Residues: CASSPVRTSGDNEQFF.

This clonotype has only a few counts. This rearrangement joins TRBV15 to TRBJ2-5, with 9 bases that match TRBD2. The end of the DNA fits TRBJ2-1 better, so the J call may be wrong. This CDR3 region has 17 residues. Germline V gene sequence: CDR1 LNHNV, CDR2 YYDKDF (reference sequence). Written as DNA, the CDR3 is TGTGCCACCAGCTCACTTAGCGGGAGAAACGGTTTGAATGAGCAGTTCTTC. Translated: CATSSLSGRNGLNEQFF.

The CDR3 nucleotides are TGTGCCAGCAGCTTAGCCCGGGACAGGGGCGTCAAGACGGCCAAAAACATTCAGTACTTC. It codes for CASSLARDRGVKTAKNIQYF. The gene calls are TRBV7-8 and TRBJ2-4; TRBD1 agrees at 10 bases. The germline V gene has CDR1 SGHVS and CDR2 FQNEAQ. J gave up 1 base and V 0 bases, and 12 bases lay outside the gene matches. The CDR3 has 20 residues.

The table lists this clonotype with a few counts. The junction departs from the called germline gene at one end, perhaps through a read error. Here the CDR3 reads CVSSPDGAGELFF. The CDR3 DNA sequence: TGTGTCAGCAGCCCCGACGGGGCCGGGGAGCTGTTTTTT. The rearrangement joins TRBV7-6 to TRBJ2-2; a possible D gene is TRBD2 (5 bases). This CDR3 has 13 residues. CDR1 SGHVS and CDR2 FNYEAQ come from the germline V gene.

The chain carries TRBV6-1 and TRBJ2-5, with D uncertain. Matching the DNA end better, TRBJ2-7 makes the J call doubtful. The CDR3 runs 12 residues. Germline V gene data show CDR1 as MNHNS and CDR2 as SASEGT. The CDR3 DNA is TGTGCCAGCAACGACAACTCCTACGAGCAGTACTTC. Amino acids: CASNDNSYEQYF.